The TCR beta chain under discussion was sequenced for a study of blood T cell repertoires in COVID-19. Study-level information: There were acute and convalescent COVID-19 samples, and they came from the United States, Italy and Spain. PBMCs, B-cell-depleted T cells, or T cells were the source of the cDNA or gDNA that made up the material.

Per the original methods: Reference gene primer amplification in the assay estimated nucleated cell counts. The data were produced by immunoSEQ multiplex PCR, yet TCRdb's version contains in-frame clones alone and is incomplete. The DNA was the basis for D and trimming; V, J and clone size are from that table. The table shows about 74,000 clones, with 70% to 90% occurring only once. CDR3 length: 18 amino acids. From germline, CDR1 is LNHDA and CDR2 SQIVND (reference sequence). Trimming stripped 2 bases from V and 0 bases from J, with 14 bases between. The sequence derives from an elderly woman with acute or convalescent COVID-19. This chain links TRBV19 with TRBJ2-6, with D possibly being TRBD1 (6 bases). What was sequenced was peripheral blood. The CDR3, as DNA: TGTGCCAGTAGTATACAAACAGGGCTTGGCTCTGGGGCCAACGTCCTGACTTTC. Translation: CASSIQTGLGSGANVLTF. Together with reference TRBV19 and TRBJ2-6, the CDR3 gives the full variable domain: DGGITQSPKYLFRKEGQNVTLSCEQNLNHDAMYWYRQDPGQGLRLIYYSQIVNDFQKGDIAEGYSVSREKKESFPLTVTSAQKNPTAFYLCASSIQTGLGSGANVLTFGAGSRLTVL.